These 2 T cell receptor beta chains were sequenced from one sample in a study of blood T cell repertoires in COVID-19. Some clones are missing from TCRdb's copy, which holds only in-frame ones; the method was immunoSEQ multiplex PCR. The sample has roughly 250,000 clones, 75% to 90% seen once. The sequenced material came from PBMCs or T cells enriched from blood (not recorded which). These receptor sequences come from a woman aged 40 to 49 with acute COVID-19.

The chain links TRBV5-1 to TRBJ2-7; D may be TRBD1 (6 bases). In germline, CDR1 is SGHRS, CDR2 YFSETQ. The CDR3 runs to 16 residues. Trimming removed 5 bases from V and 0 bases from J, with 18 bases in between. The CDR3 DNA sequence: TGCGCCAGCAGTCGGAGAACCGGGACATTCTCCTACGAGCAGTACTTC. Translating it yields CASSRRTGTFSYEQYF.

This clone was observed a single time. V gene TRBV7-2 combines with J gene TRBJ2-2; possibly TRBD2 for D (5 bases). With 4 bases removed from V and 8 bases from J, the gap between germline ends came to 11 bases. The germline V gene encodes CDR1 SGHTA and CDR2 FQGNSA. The CDR3 extends over 13 amino acids. CDR3 residues: CASSSITGGELFF. The CDR3 region has the DNA TGTGCCAGCAGCTCTATTACGGGGGGGGAGCTGTTTTTT. The full variable domain, its missing parts supplied by reference TRBV7-2 and TRBJ2-2, is GAGVSQSPSNKVTEKGKDVELRCDPISGHTALYWYRQSLGQGLEFLIYFQGNSAPDKSGLPSDRFSAERTGGSVSTLTIQRTQQEDSAVYLCASSSITGGELFFGEGSRLTVL.